Listed below are T cell receptor beta chains from one sample, sequenced in a study of control samples from healthy donors and cancer patients. The repertoire was sequenced with immunoSEQ multiplex PCR; TCRdb's copy has only in-frame clones and lacks some. The table shows over 150,000 clones, with over 90% occurring only once. The sample comprised blood. These TCRs come from a woman in her 30s in good health. The CDR3 runs from the conserved cysteine through the conserved F or W.

V gene: TRBV10-3
J gene: TRBJ1-1
CDR3 protein: CAIRENTEAFF

V gene: TRBV9
J gene: TRBJ1-4
CDR3 protein: CASSNGTGRSEKLFF

V gene: TRBV19
J gene: TRBJ2-7
CDR3 protein: CASSTSSGRAREQYF

V gene: TRBV19
J gene: TRBJ2-7
CDR3 protein: CASMDAGGRYEQYF

V gene: TRBV11-2
J gene: TRBJ1-3
CDR3 protein: CASSFEGPESGNTIYF

V gene: TRBV5-6
J gene: TRBJ2-3
CDR3 protein: CASSLKGASTDTQYF

V gene: TRBV19
J gene: TRBJ1-2
CDR3 protein: CASSIGRAEGGYTF

V gene: TRBV28
J gene: TRBJ1-2
CDR3 protein: CATSEGMVNYGYTF

V gene: TRBV18
J gene: TRBJ1-2
CDR3 protein: CASSQYTNHGTVYGYTF

V gene: TRBV28
J gene: TRBJ1-5
CDR3 protein: CASSLQAVSNQPQHF

V gene: TRBV14
J gene: TRBJ2-7
CDR3 protein: CASSQEWSSYEQYF

V gene: TRBV5-5
J gene: TRBJ2-7
CDR3 protein: CASSDTGVGLYEQYF

V gene: TRBV10-3
J gene: TRBJ2-1
CDR3 protein: CAISEEDAYNEQFF

V gene: TRBV28
J gene: TRBJ2-1
CDR3 protein: CASSLTRLHEQFF

V gene: TRBV9
J gene: TRBJ1-1
CDR3 protein: CASSVGSGTEAFF

V gene: TRBV23-1
J gene: TRBJ1-1
CDR3 protein: CASSQSKGKGRNTEAFF

V gene: TRBV3-1/TRBV3-2
J gene: TRBJ2-5
CDR3 protein: CASSQSGTGGRETQYF

V gene: TRBV6-5
J gene: TRBJ1-2
CDR3 protein: CASSYRTGYGYTF

V gene: TRBV5-8
J gene: TRBJ2-5
CDR3 protein: CASSFTGEETQYF

V gene: TRBV5-1
J gene: TRBJ2-1
CDR3 protein: CASSLTPYLNEQFF

V gene: TRBV27
J gene: TRBJ1-1
CDR3 protein: CASKGRTNTEAFF

V gene: TRBV6-6
J gene: TRBJ1-2
CDR3 protein: CASSYSSGQGDYGYTF

V gene: TRBV2
J gene: TRBJ1-4
CDR3 protein: CASHKVPPNEKLFF

V gene: TRBV6-5
J gene: TRBJ2-5
CDR3 protein: CASSYGGGLYQETQYF

V gene: TRBV19
J gene: TRBJ1-2
CDR3 protein: CATRGTAPYGYTF

V gene: TRBV7-9
J gene: TRBJ2-3
CDR3 protein: CASSLTAGGYTDTQYF

V gene: TRBV9
J gene: TRBJ1-2
CDR3 protein: CASSDSGTGVAYGYTF

V gene: TRBV18
J gene: TRBJ1-1
CDR3 protein: CASSGASGDTEAFF

V gene: TRBV28
J gene: TRBJ2-5
CDR3 protein: CATLTSGNRETQYF

V gene: TRBV7-2
J gene: TRBJ2-2
CDR3 protein: CASSLFLNTGELFF

V gene: TRBV6-5
J gene: TRBJ1-6
CDR3 protein: CASRNRGMNSPLHF

V gene: TRBV27
J gene: TRBJ2-3
CDR3 protein: CASSFADTDTQYF

V gene: TRBV3-1/TRBV3-2
J gene: TRBJ1-1
CDR3 protein: CASSPGGTVNTEAFF

V gene: TRBV19
J gene: TRBJ2-1
CDR3 protein: CASSIEGVAGHNEQFF

V gene: TRBV9
J gene: TRBJ1-1
CDR3 protein: CASSVERQSEAFF

V gene: TRBV24-1
J gene: TRBJ2-2
CDR3 protein: CAIPDGLAGEVGELFF

V gene: TRBV14
J gene: TRBJ2-1
CDR3 protein: CASSHRLAASYNEQFF

V gene: TRBV4-1
J gene: TRBJ2-3
CDR3 protein: CASSQDTSGGADTQYF

V gene: TRBV5-4
J gene: TRBJ2-7
CDR3 protein: CASSTFSASGIPHEQYF

V gene: TRBV5-4
J gene: TRBJ1-3
CDR3 protein: CASSLEGTARGNTIYF

V gene: TRBV18
J gene: TRBJ1-5
CDR3 protein: CASSLYRDGKPQHF

V gene: TRBV5-4
J gene: TRBJ1-2
CDR3 protein: CASSLVGQGVWGYTF

V gene: TRBV10-3
J gene: TRBJ1-4
CDR3 protein: CAIGATGENEKLFF

V gene: TRBV29-1
J gene: TRBJ2-1
CDR3 protein: CSVVVSSYNEQFF

V gene: TRBV27
J gene: TRBJ1-1
CDR3 protein: CASSLWGRLNTEAFF

V gene: TRBV27
J gene: TRBJ1-2
CDR3 protein: CASSSTAQGRLNNF

V gene: TRBV28
J gene: TRBJ1-5
CDR3 protein: CASSPPNAGWSNQPQHF

V gene: TRBV5-1
J gene: TRBJ2-2
CDR3 protein: CASTHTGELFF

V gene: TRBV5-8
J gene: TRBJ1-1
CDR3 protein: CASSQIQGIRTEAFF

V gene: TRBV6-6
J gene: TRBJ2-3
CDR3 protein: CASSPASGGKSFILGRTDTQYF